This T cell receptor beta chain stems from a study of blood T cell repertoires in COVID-19. CDR1 is SGHVS and CDR2 is FNYEAQ in the germline V gene. With V trimmed by 5 bases and J by 0 bases, 2 bases remained unmatched. The CDR3 covers 15 residues. In the authors' workflow: The assay estimated nucleated cells by amplifying reference gene primers. TCRdb's table, derived via immunoSEQ multiplex PCR, lists solely in-frame clones and lacks some. V, J and clone size were drawn from that table, and D and trimming were deduced from the DNA. The sample carries roughly 200,000 clones, around nine tenths recorded once.

The J gene is TRBJ2-7, the V gene TRBV7-6; 12 nucleotides align to TRBD2. Sequencing used peripheral blood. This sequence was found in a man aged 55 to 70 with acute or convalescent COVID-19. CDR3 nucleotides: TGTGCCAGCAGCACACTAGCGGGGGGCTCCTACGAGCAGTACTTC. It encodes CASSTLAGGSYEQYF.